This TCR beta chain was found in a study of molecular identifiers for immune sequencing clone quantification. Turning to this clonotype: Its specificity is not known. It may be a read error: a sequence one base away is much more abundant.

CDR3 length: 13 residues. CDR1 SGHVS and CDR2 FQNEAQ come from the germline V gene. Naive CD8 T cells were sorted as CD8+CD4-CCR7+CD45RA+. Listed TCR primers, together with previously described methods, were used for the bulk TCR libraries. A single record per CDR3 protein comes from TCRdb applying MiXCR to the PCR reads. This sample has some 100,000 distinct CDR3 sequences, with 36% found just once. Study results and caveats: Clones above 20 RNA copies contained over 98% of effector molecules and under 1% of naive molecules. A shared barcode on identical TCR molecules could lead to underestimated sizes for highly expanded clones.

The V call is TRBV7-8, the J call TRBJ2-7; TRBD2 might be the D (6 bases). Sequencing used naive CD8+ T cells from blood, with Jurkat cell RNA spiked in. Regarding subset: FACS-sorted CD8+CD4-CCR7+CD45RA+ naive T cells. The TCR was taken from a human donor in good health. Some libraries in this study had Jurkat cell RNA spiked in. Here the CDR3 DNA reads TGTGCCAGCAGCCAGGGACTCTCCTACGAGCAGTGCTTC. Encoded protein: CASSQGLSYEQCF. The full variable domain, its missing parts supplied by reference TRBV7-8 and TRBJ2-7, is GAGVSQSPRYKVAKRGQDVALRCDPISGHVSLFWYQQALGQGPEFLTYFQNEAQLDKSGLPSDRFFAERPEGSVSTLKIQRTQQEDSAVYLCASSQGLSYEQCFGPGTRLTVT.